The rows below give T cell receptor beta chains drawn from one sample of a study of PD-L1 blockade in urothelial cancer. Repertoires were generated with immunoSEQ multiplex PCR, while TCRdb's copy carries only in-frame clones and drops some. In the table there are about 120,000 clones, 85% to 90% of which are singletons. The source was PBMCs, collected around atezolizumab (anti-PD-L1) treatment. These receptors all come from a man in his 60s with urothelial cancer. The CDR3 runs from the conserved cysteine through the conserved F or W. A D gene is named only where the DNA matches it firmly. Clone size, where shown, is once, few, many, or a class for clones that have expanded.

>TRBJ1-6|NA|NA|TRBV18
TGTGCCAGCTCTTCTCGGGAGGGGTCGGATTCACCCCTCCACTTT
CASSSREGSDSPLHF
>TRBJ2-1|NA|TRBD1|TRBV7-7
TGTGCTAGCAGCTTAGGTTCAGGGGGCGACAATGAGCAGTTCTTC
CASSLGSGGDNEQFF
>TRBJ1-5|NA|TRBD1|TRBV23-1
TGCGCCAGCAGTCAGCCCGGACAGGGGTGTAGCAATCAGCCCCAGCATTTT
CASSQPGQGCSNQPQHF
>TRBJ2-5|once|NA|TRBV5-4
TGTGCCAGCAGCTTAGGGGGTCAAGAGACCCAGTACTTC
CASSLGGQETQYF
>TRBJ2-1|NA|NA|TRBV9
TGTGCCAGCAGCGTAGGGGCTAGCCCCAATGAGCAGTTCTTC
CASSVGASPNEQFF
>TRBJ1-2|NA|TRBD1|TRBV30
TGTGCCTGGAGTGATGGACAGGCAAGCTATGGCTACACCTTC
CAWSDGQASYGYTF
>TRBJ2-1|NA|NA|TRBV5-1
TGCGCCAGCAGCTTGGCCTTTTCGGGGGTCGGGGCCTACAATGAGCAGTTCTTC
CASSLAFSGVGAYNEQFF
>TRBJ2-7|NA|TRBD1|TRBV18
TGTGCCAGCTCACCAGGGACAGGGTTTTCCTACGAGCAGTACTTC
CASSPGTGFSYEQYF
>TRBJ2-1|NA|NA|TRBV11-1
TGTGCCAGCAGCTTAGTTGGAGGGGCTCCAAATGAGCAGTTCTTC
CASSLVGGAPNEQFF
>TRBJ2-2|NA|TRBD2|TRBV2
TGTGCCAGAGGACTAGCGGGGGGGCGGACCGGGGAGCTGTTTTTT
CARGLAGGRTGELFF
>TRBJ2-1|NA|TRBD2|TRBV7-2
TGTGCCAGCAGCTTAACCCCTACTAGCGGGAGATCGGATGAGCAGTTCTTC
CASSLTPTSGRSDEQFF
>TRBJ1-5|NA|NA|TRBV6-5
TGTGCCAGCAGTTACTCGGACAGCAGACATCAGCCCCAGCATTTT
CASSYSDSRHQPQHF
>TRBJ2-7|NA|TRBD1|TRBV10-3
TGTGCCATAAGGGACAGGGGGTACGAGCAGTACTTC
CAIRDRGYEQYF
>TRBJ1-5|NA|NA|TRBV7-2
TGTGCCAGCAGCTTAGCCCCCCACAGGGTTAGCAATCAGCCCCAGCATTTT
CASSLAPHRVSNQPQHF
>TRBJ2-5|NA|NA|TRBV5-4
TGTGCCAGCAGCCCGGGACACCGCCAAGAGACCCAGTACTTC
CASSPGHRQETQYF
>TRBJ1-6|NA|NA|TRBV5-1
TGCGCCAGCAGATCAGGGCTTAATTCACCCCTCCACTTT
CASRSGLNSPLHF
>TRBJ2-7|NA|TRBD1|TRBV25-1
TGTGCCAGCAGTGAACGCCCGGGACAGGGGTTAGGGTACGAGCAGTACTTC
CASSERPGQGLGYEQYF
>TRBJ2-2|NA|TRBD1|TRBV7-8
TGTGCCAGCAGCTTACTCGTGGGACAGGGATACACCGGGGAGCTGTTTTTT
CASSLLVGQGYTGELFF
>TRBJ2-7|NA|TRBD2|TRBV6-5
TGTGCCAGCAGCTCCACTAGCGGCTACGAGCAGTACTTC
CASSSTSGYEQYF
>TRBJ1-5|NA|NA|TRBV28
TGTGCCAGCAGACCGACAGCAAGGGTTCAGCCCCAGCATTTT
CASRPTARVQPQHF
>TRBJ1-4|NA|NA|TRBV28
TGTGCCAGCAGTGTACAGGATTCTAATGAAAAACTGTTTTTT
CASSVQDSNEKLFF
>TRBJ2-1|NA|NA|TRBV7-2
TGTGCCAGCAGCTTAGTCTCCGGGGTCTCCTACAATGAGCAGTTCTTC
CASSLVSGVSYNEQFF
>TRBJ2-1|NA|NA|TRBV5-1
TGCGCCAGCAGCTTGGAGGGAGACACCTACAATGAGCAGTTCTTC
CASSLEGDTYNEQFF